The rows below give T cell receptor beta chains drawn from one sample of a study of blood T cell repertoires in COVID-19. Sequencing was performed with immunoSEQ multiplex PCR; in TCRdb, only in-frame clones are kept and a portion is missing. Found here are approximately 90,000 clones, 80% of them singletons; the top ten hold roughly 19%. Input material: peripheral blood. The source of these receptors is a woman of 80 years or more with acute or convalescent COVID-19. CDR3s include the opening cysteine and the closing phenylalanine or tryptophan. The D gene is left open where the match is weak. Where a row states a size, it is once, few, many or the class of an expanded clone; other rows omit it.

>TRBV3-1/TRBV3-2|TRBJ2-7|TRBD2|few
CASSQGGTSGSINF
TGTGCCAGCAGCCAAGGAGGGACTAGCGGGAGTATTAACTTC
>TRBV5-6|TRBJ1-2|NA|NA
CASSAGEGGYTF
TGTGCCAGCAGCGCAGGGGAGGGTGGCTACACCTTC
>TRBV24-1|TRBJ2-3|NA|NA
CATSDNLASSTDTQYF
TGTGCCACCAGTGATAATCTAGCCTCTAGCACAGATACGCAGTATTTT
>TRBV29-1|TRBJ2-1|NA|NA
CSVRMELLLNNEQFF
TGCAGCGTCCGGATGGAGCTCCTTCTGAACAATGAGCAGTTCTTC
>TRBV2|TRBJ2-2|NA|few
CASSEGVRDTGELFF
TGTGCCAGCAGTGAGGGAGTGCGGGACACCGGGGAGCTGTTTTTT
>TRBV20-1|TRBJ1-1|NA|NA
CSARGHTEAFF
TGCAGTGCACGAGGACATACTGAAGCTTTCTTT
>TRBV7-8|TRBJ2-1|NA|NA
CASSKARGSYDEQFF
TGTGCCAGCAGCAAAGCCAGGGGTTCGTACGATGAGCAGTTCTTC
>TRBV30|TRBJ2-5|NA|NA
CAWSVISFGKETQYF
TGTGCCTGGAGTGTAATCAGTTTCGGGAAAGAGACCCAGTACTTC
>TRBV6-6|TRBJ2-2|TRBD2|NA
CASSAWGGSTGELFF
TGTGCCAGCAGTGCCTGGGGGGGTTCCACCGGGGAGCTGTTTTTT
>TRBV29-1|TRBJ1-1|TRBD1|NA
CSVDLGGQLEAFF
TGCAGCGTTGACCTCGGGGGACAGCTTGAAGCTTTCTTT
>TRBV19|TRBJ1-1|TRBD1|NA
CASSARGGRGLAEAFF
TGTGCCAGTAGTGCTCGGGGAGGCAGGGGGCTGGCTGAAGCTTTCTTT
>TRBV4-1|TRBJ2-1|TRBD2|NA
CASSRASGGAGGYNEQFF
TGCGCCAGCAGCCGGGCTAGCGGGGGGGCCGGAGGCTACAATGAGCAGTTCTTC
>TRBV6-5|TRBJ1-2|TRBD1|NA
CASSYSWTGISGYTF
TGTGCCAGCAGTTACTCTTGGACAGGTATTAGTGGCTACACCTTC
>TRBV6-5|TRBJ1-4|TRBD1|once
CASSYTTGGNEKLFF
TGTGCCAGCAGTTACACGACAGGGGGCAATGAAAAACTGTTTTTT
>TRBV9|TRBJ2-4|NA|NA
CASSANRENIQYF
TGTGCCAGCAGCGCCAACAGGGAAAACATTCAGTACTTC
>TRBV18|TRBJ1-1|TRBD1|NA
CASSPPSGVTGLTEAFF
TGTGCCAGCTCACCACCGTCCGGTGTGACAGGGCTCACTGAAGCTTTCTTT
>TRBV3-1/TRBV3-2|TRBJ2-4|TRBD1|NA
CASSHGTVAKNIQYF
TGTGCCAGCAGCCACGGGACAGTAGCCAAAAACATTCAGTACTTC
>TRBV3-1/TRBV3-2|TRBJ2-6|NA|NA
CASSQVPGSGANVLTF
TGTGCCAGCAGCCAAGTGCCGGGCTCTGGGGCCAACGTCCTGACTTTC
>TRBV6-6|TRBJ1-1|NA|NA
CASSSGWDTEAFF
TGTGCCAGCAGCTCAGGGTGGGACACTGAAGCTTTCTTT
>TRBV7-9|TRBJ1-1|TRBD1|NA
CATHRQGGTMNTEAFF
TGTGCCACCCACCGACAGGGGGGGACCATGAACACTGAAGCTTTCTTT
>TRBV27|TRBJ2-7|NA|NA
CASSLRESSYEQYF
TGTGCCAGCAGTCTGCGAGAGTCCTCCTACGAGCAGTACTTC
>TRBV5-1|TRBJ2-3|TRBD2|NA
CASSGSGRDTQYF
TGCGCCAGCAGTGGTAGCGGGAGAGATACGCAGTATTTT
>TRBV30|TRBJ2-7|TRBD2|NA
CAWRGLVSYEQYF
TGTGCCTGGAGGGGACTAGTAAGTTACGAGCAGTACTTC
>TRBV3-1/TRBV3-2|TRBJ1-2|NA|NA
CASSQAGIYGYTF
TGTGCCAGCAGCCAGGCAGGTATCTATGGCTACACCTTC
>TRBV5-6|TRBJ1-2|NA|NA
CASSLSAADSNYGYTF
TGTGCCAGCAGCTTGAGTGCCGCGGATTCTAACTATGGCTACACCTTC
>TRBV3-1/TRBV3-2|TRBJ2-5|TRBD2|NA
CASSQGSSGKETQYF
TGTGCCAGCAGCCAAGGATCTAGCGGGAAAGAGACCCAGTACTTC
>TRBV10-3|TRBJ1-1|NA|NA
CATAGGGIEAFF
TGTGCCACCGCCGGAGGAGGCATAGAAGCTTTCTTT
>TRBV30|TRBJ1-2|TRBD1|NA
CACDRGYGYTF
TGTGCCTGCGACAGGGGGTATGGCTACACCTTC